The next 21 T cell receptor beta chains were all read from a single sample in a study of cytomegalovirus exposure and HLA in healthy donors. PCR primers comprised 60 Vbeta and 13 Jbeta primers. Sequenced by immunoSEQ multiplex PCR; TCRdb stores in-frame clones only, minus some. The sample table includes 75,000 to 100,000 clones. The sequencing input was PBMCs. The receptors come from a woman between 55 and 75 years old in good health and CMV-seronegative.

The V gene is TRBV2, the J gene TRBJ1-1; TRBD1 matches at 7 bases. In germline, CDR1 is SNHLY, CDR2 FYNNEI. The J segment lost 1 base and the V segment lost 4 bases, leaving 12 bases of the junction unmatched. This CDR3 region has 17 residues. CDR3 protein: CASSAEPGGGENTEAFF. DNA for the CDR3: TGTGCCAGCAGTGCGGAACCAGGGGGTGGAGAGAACACTGAAGCTTTCTTT. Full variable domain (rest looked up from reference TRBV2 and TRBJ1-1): EPEVTQTPSHQVTQMGQEVILRCVPISNHLYFYWYRQILGQKVEFLVSFYNNEISEKSEIFDDQFSVERPDGSNFTLKIRSTKLEDSAMYFCASSAEPGGGENTEAFFGQGTRLTVV.

For the CDR3, the DNA is TGTGCCAGTAGTAGGGTAGCGGGAGACACAGATACGCAGTATTTT. Residues: CASSRVAGDTDTQYF. The chain has TRBV19 and TRBJ2-3, with 9 bases aligning to TRBD2. This CDR3 has 15 amino acids. Per germline, CDR1 LNHDA and CDR2 SQIVND (reference sequence). V was clipped by 4 bases and J by 2 bases; unmatched bases: 4.

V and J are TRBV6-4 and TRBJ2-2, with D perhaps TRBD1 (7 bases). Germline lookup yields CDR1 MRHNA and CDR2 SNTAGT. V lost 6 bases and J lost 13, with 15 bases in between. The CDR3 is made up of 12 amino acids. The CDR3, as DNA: TGTGCCAGCAGCAATGACAGGGAGGCGCTGTTTTTT. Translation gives CASSNDREALFF.

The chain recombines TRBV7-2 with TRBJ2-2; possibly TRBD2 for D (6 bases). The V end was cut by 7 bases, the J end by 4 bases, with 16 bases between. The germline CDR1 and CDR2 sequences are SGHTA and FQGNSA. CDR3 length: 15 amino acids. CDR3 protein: CASTNKRAGTGELFF. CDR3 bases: TGTGCCAGCACTAATAAAAGAGCGGGCACCGGGGAGCTGTTTTTT.

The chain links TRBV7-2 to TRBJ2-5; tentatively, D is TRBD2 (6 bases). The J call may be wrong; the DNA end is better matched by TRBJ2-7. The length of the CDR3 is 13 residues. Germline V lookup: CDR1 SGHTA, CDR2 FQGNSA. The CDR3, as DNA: TGTGCCAGCAGCTGGAAGCGGGCCTACGAGCAGTACTTC. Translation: CASSWKRAYEQYF.

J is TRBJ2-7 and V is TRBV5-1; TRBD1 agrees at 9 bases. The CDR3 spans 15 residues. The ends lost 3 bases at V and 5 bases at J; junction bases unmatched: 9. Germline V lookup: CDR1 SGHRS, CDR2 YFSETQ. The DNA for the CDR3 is TGCGCCAGCAGCTCTGAGGGACAGGGTTACCACGAGCAGTACTTC. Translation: CASSSEGQGYHEQYF.

The CDR3 coding sequence is TGTGCCAGCAGCTCCCCCCAAAGGCGGGGCAACTATGGCTACACCTTC. This sequence encodes CASSSPQRRGNYGYTF. The J gene is TRBJ1-2, the V gene TRBV11-2, with D possibly TRBD1 on 5 matching bases. Germline V gene sequence: CDR1 SGHAT, CDR2 FQNNGV. CDR3 length equals 16 residues. The V and J ends lost 4 bases and 2 bases respectively, with 17 bases between them.

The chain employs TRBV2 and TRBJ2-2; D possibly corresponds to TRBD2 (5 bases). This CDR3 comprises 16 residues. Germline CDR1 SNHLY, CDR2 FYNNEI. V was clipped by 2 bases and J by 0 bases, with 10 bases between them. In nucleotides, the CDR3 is TGTGCCAGCAGTGAATTTACGGGGTCGAACACCGGGGAGCTGTTTTTT. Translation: CASSEFTGSNTGELFF.

As DNA, the CDR3 is TGCGCCAGCAGCCAAGACCCCCAGTCCAATCAGCCCCAGCATTTT. Protein: CASSQDPQSNQPQHF. The V and J genes are TRBV4-3 and TRBJ1-5; D unresolved. Looked up from germline, CDR1 is LGHNA and CDR2 is YSLEER. CDR3 length: 15 amino acids. V lost 0 bases, J lost 3 bases, and 9 bases lay in between.

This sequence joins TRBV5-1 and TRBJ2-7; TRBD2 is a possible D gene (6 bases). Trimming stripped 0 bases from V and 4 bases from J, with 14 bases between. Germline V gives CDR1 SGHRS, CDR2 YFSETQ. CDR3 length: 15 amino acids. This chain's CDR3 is CASSLGTPAGYEQYF. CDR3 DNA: TGCGCCAGCAGCTTGGGGACTCCAGCGGGTTACGAGCAGTACTTC.

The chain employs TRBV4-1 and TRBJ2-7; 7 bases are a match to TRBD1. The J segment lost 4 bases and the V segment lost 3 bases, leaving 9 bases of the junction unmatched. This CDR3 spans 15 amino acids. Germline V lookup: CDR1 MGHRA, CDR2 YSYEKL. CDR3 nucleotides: TGCGCCAGCAGCCAGGCTCCGGGACAGAGTTACGAGCAGTACTTC. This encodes CASSQAPGQSYEQYF.

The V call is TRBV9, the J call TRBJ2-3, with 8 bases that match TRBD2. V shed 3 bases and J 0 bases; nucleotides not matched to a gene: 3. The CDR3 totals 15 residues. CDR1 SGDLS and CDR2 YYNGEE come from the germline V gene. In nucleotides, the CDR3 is TGTGCCAGCAGCGGGGCTAGCGGGAGCACAGATACGCAGTATTTT. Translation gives CASSGASGSTDTQYF.

This CDR3 is CATSRDVSRLAGDPSGANVLTF. The CDR3 nucleotides are TGTGCCACCAGCAGAGATGTTTCTCGGCTAGCGGGAGACCCCTCTGGGGCCAACGTCCTGACTTTC. This chain joins TRBV15 and TRBJ2-6, with 10 bases fitting TRBD2. The CDR3 loop spans 22 amino acids. Trimming at V came to 0 bases and at J to 0 bases, leaving 14 bases not matched to a gene. CDR1 and CDR2 (germline): LNHNV, YYDKDF (reference sequence).

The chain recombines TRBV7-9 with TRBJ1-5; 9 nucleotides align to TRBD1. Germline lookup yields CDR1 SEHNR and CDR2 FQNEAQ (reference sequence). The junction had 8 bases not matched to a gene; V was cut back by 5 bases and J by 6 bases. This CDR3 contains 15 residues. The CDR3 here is CASSRTGVFPQPQHF. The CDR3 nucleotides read TGTGCCAGCAGCAGGACAGGGGTCTTTCCTCAGCCCCAGCATTTT.

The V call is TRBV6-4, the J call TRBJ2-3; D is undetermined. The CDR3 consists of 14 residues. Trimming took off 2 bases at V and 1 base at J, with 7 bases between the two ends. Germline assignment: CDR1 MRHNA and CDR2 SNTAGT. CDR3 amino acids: CASSDGRGTDTQYF. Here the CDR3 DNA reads TGTGCCAGCAGTGACGGTCGGGGCACAGATACGCAGTATTTT.

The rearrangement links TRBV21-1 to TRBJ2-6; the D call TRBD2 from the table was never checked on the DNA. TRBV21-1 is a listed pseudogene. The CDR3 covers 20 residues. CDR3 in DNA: TGTGCCACGCCGAAAGCACATCGGGGGGTTTGTGCCTCTGGGGCCAACGTCCTGACTTTC. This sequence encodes CATPKAHRGVCASGANVLTF.

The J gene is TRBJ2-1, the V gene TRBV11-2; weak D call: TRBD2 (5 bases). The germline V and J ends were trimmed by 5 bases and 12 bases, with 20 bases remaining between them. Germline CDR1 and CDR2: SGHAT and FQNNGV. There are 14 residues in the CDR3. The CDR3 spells CASSLRTGGEGQFF. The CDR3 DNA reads TGTGCCAGCAGCCTACGGACCGGAGGTGAGGGGCAGTTCTTC.

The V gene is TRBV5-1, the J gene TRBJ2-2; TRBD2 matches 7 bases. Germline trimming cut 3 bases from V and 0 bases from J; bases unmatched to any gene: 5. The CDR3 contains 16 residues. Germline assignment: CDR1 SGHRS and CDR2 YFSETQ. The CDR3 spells CASSYGTTPNTGELFF. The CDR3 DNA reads TGCGCCAGCAGCTACGGGACTACCCCGAACACCGGGGAGCTGTTTTTT.

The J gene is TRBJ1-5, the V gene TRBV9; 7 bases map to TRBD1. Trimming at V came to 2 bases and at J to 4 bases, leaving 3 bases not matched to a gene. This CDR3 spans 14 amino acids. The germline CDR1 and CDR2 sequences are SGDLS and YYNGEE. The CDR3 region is CASSVGTENQPQHF. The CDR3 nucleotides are TGTGCCAGCAGCGTCGGGACAGAGAATCAGCCCCAGCATTTT.

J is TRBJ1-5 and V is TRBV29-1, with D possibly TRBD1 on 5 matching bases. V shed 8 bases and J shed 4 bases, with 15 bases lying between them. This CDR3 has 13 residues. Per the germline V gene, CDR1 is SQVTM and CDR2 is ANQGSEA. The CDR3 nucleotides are TGCAGCACCCGGGGGGGGACGAATCAGCCCCAGCATTTT. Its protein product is CSTRGGTNQPQHF.

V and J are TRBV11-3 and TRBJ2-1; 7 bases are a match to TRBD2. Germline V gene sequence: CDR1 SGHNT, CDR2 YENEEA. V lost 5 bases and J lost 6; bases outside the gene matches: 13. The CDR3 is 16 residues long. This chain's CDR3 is CASSPRTGGRANEQFF. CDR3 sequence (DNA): TGTGCCAGCAGCCCACGGACGGGGGGTAGGGCCAATGAGCAGTTCTTC.